This T cell receptor beta chain was profiled in a study of shared clonotypes between healthy human individuals. Looking at the study overall: A couple of women and a few men aged 18 to 49 made up the donors.

This was a deep-level run. Using ten immunoSEQ deep assay plates, investigators sequenced unsorted PBMC DNA. The assay was immunoSEQ multiplex PCR, and TCRdb's table has in-frame clones only and misses some. The data contain about 450,000 clones, 70% to 85% of them singletons. Trimming left V 5 bases short and J 4 bases short, with 17 bases between. Germline values: CDR1 SEHNR, CDR2 FQNEAQ (reference sequence). The CDR3 has 15 amino acids. There were no recent acute infections or vaccinations among the donors, who were healthy HIV-negative adults. The V gene is TRBV7-9, the J gene TRBJ1-1; D gene unclear. Specimen: PBMCs. The receptor's source is a woman in her thirties or forties in good health. Some clones in this sample may be carry-over from other donors' samples. This CDR3 is CASSQWSGSGTEAFF. CDR3 in DNA: TGTGCCAGCAGCCAGTGGAGTGGTTCGGGCACTGAAGCTTTCTTT.